Listed below are T cell receptor beta chains from one sample, sequenced in a study of cytomegalovirus exposure and HLA in healthy donors. Generated by immunoSEQ multiplex PCR, the TCRdb table keeps only in-frame clones and is missing some. The table lists about 210,000 clones, roughly 82% of them singletons. The specimen was PBMCs. These receptors all come from a man aged 35 to 55 in good health and CMV-seropositive. The CDR3 runs from the conserved cysteine through the conserved F or W. D genes are given only for firm matches. Some rows have no size entry. The others give once, few or many, or a class for an expanded clone.

D: TRBD2; length: 15; V: TRBV7-3; size: few; J: TRBJ2-5; CDR3: CASSSTTSGRALQYF; DNA: TGTGCCAGCAGCTCCACCACTAGCGGGAGAGCCCTCCAGTACTTC
D: TRBD2; length: 17; V: TRBV4-2; size: -; J: TRBJ2-5; CDR3: CASSFSGTSGSGETQYF; DNA: TGTGCCAGCAGCTTTTCCGGGACTAGCGGGAGTGGTGAGACCCAGTACTTC
D: -; length: 15; V: TRBV7-3; size: -; J: TRBJ1-2; CDR3: CASSLRAGFDYGYTF; DNA: TGTGCCAGCAGCTTACGGGCAGGGTTCGACTATGGCTACACCTTC
D: TRBD2; length: 15; V: TRBV7-9; size: -; J: TRBJ2-1; CDR3: CASSPSGSSYNEQFF; DNA: TGTGCCAGCAGTCCCAGCGGGAGCTCCTACAATGAGCAGTTCTTC
D: -; length: 15; V: TRBV7-8; size: -; J: TRBJ1-1; CDR3: CASSLVQGPGTEAFF; DNA: TGTGCCAGCAGCTTAGTCCAGGGGCCCGGCACTGAAGCTTTCTTT
D: -; length: 15; V: TRBV30; size: -; J: TRBJ1-2; CDR3: CAWRVGSRASYGYTF; DNA: TGTGCCTGGAGAGTGGGCTCCAGGGCTAGCTATGGCTACACCTTC
D: TRBD1; length: 15; V: TRBV19; size: -; J: TRBJ2-7; CDR3: CASSRSTGEPYEQYF; DNA: TGTGCCAGTAGTAGATCGACAGGGGAACCCTACGAGCAGTACTTC
D: -; length: 17; V: TRBV7-3; size: -; J: TRBJ2-1; CDR3: CASSLNPASRGLNEQFF; DNA: TGTGCCAGCAGCTTAAACCCCGCCAGTAGGGGTCTCAATGAGCAGTTCTTC
D: -; length: 13; V: TRBV10-3; size: few; J: TRBJ1-4; CDR3: CATMRDLDEKLFF; DNA: TGTGCCACCATGCGGGACCTAGATGAAAAACTGTTTTTT
D: -; length: 16; V: TRBV6-1; size: -; J: TRBJ2-5; CDR3: CASSGDWRFSQETQYF; DNA: TGTGCCAGCAGTGGGGACTGGCGTTTCTCACAAGAGACCCAGTACTTC
D: TRBD2; length: 18; V: TRBV5-1; size: once; J: TRBJ2-3; CDR3: CASSLGLGLAGVLDTQYF; DNA: TGCGCCAGCAGCTTGGGATTGGGACTAGCGGGAGTGTTGGATACGCAGTATTTT
D: -; length: 15; V: TRBV7-9; size: once; J: TRBJ2-6; CDR3: CASSLSLTGANVLTF; DNA: TGTGCCAGCAGCTTATCACTTACTGGGGCCAACGTCCTGACTTTC
D: -; length: 16; V: TRBV19; size: -; J: TRBJ1-4; CDR3: CASSWGLGPTNEKLFF; DNA: TGTGCCAGTAGTTGGGGGCTAGGTCCAACTAATGAAAAACTGTTTTTT
D: -; length: 13; V: TRBV15; size: once; J: TRBJ1-4; CDR3: CATSRERGEKLFF; DNA: TGTGCCACCAGCAGAGAGCGCGGTGAAAAACTGTTTTTT
D: -; length: 13; V: TRBV19; size: -; J: TRBJ1-1; CDR3: CASMAGVNTEAFF; DNA: TGTGCCAGTATGGCAGGGGTGAACACTGAAGCTTTCTTT
D: -; length: 14; V: TRBV14; size: -; J: TRBJ1-1; CDR3: CASSQGRLNTEAFF; DNA: TGTGCCAGCAGCCAAGGTCGGTTGAACACTGAAGCTTTCTTT
D: -; length: 12; V: TRBV29-1; size: few; J: TRBJ2-6; CDR3: CSVETGANVLTF; DNA: TGCAGCGTTGAGACAGGGGCCAACGTCCTGACTTTC
D: -; length: 11; V: TRBV29-1; size: few; J: TRBJ1-1; CDR3: CSASVGSEAFF; DNA: TGCAGCGCTTCCGTCGGTTCAGAAGCTTTCTTT
D: -; length: 15; V: TRBV7-8; size: -; J: TRBJ2-6; CDR3: CASSFVTTGANVLTF; DNA: TGTGCCAGCAGTTTTGTGACTACGGGGGCCAACGTCCTGACTTTC
D: -; length: 13; V: TRBV7-2; size: few; J: TRBJ1-2; CDR3: CASSRTEAYGYTF; DNA: TGTGCCAGCAGCCGGACAGAAGCCTATGGCTACACCTTC
D: -; length: 16; V: TRBV29-1; size: -; J: TRBJ2-1; CDR3: CSVEDTVTVYGNEQFF; DNA: TGCAGCGTTGAAGATACCGTGACAGTTTATGGCAATGAGCAGTTCTTC
D: TRBD2; length: 16; V: TRBV27; size: -; J: TRBJ2-5; CDR3: CASSLSSRLAGETQYF; DNA: TGTGCCAGCAGTTTATCGTCCAGACTAGCGGGCGAGACCCAGTACTTC
D: TRBD2; length: 15; V: TRBV30; size: few; J: TRBJ2-7; CDR3: CAWSGTGTSVYEQYF; DNA: TGTGCCTGGAGTGGGACCGGGACTAGCGTTTACGAGCAGTACTTC
D: -; length: 17; V: TRBV27; size: -; J: TRBJ1-3; CDR3: CASSKWEGAPSGNTIYF; DNA: TGTGCCAGCAGCAAATGGGAAGGGGCCCCCTCTGGAAACACCATATATTTT
D: TRBD1; length: 15; V: TRBV6-5; size: -; J: TRBJ2-7; CDR3: CASRRTGAADYEQYF; DNA: TGTGCCAGCAGGAGGACAGGGGCGGCGGACTACGAGCAGTACTTC
D: TRBD1; length: 17; V: TRBV5-4; size: -; J: TRBJ2-2; CDR3: CASSFLPGQGITGELFF; DNA: TGTGCCAGCAGCTTCTTGCCGGGACAGGGGATTACCGGGGAGCTGTTTTTT
D: -; length: 16; V: TRBV7-3; size: -; J: TRBJ2-2; CDR3: CASSLQGQGITGELFF; DNA: TGTGCCAGCAGCTTACAAGGCCAGGGGATCACCGGGGAGCTGTTTTTT
D: TRBD1; length: 16; V: TRBV5-6; size: -; J: TRBJ1-1; CDR3: CASSLVTGGMNTEAFF; DNA: TGTGCCAGCAGCTTGGTTACAGGGGGCATGAACACTGAAGCTTTCTTT
D: TRBD2; length: 18; V: TRBV7-9; size: -; J: TRBJ2-3; CDR3: CASSPGLAGGSSTDTQYF; DNA: TGTGCCAGCAGCCCTGGACTAGCGGGAGGGTCGAGCACAGATACGCAGTATTTT
D: -; length: 15; V: TRBV6-6; size: -; J: TRBJ1-1; CDR3: CASSTEGGRKTEAFF; DNA: TGTGCCAGCAGCACCGAGGGGGGGCGCAAAACTGAAGCTTTCTTT
D: -; length: 15; V: TRBV7-3; size: -; J: TRBJ2-3; CDR3: CASSLGPRRTDTQYF; DNA: TGTGCCAGCAGCTTAGGTCCACGGAGGACAGATACGCAGTATTTT
D: -; length: 17; V: TRBV4-1; size: -; J: TRBJ1-3; CDR3: CASSQDRETVGRNTIYF; DNA: TGCGCCAGCAGCCAAGATCGAGAAACAGTAGGTAGAAACACCATATATTTT
D: -; length: 13; V: TRBV9; size: -; J: TRBJ1-1; CDR3: CASSRGNPTEAFF; DNA: TGTGCCAGCAGTCGAGGGAATCCTACTGAAGCTTTCTTT
D: -; length: 13; V: TRBV19; size: -; J: TRBJ1-1; CDR3: CASSWQGNTEAFF; DNA: TGTGCCAGTAGTTGGCAGGGGAACACTGAAGCTTTCTTT
D: TRBD1; length: 14; V: TRBV5-1; size: -; J: TRBJ2-7; CDR3: CASSLFGTGNEQYF; DNA: TGCGCCAGCAGCTTGTTCGGGACAGGGAACGAGCAGTACTTC
D: TRBD2; length: 16; V: TRBV6-6; size: once; J: TRBJ2-3; CDR3: CASSYPTSGGTDTQYF; DNA: TGTGCCAGCAGTTATCCTACTAGCGGGGGCACAGATACGCAGTATTTT
D: -; length: 15; V: TRBV6-5; size: -; J: TRBJ1-1; CDR3: CASRLQGIMNTEAFF; DNA: TGTGCCAGCAGATTACAGGGAATCATGAACACTGAAGCTTTCTTT
D: -; length: 16; V: TRBV4-1; size: -; J: TRBJ2-2; CDR3: CASSPFTDGSAGELFF; DNA: TGCGCCAGCAGCCCCTTCACCGACGGGAGTGCCGGGGAGCTGTTTTTT
D: -; length: 15; V: TRBV19; size: -; J: TRBJ1-5; CDR3: CASSPPGGLVQPQHF; DNA: TGTGCCAGTAGCCCCCCGGGGGGGTTGGTCCAGCCCCAGCATTTT
D: -; length: 16; V: TRBV7-8; size: -; J: TRBJ1-1; CDR3: CASSPTGGRGRAEAFF; DNA: TGTGCCAGCAGCCCAACGGGGGGTCGCGGGAGGGCTGAAGCTTTCTTT
D: -; length: 13; V: TRBV7-3; size: -; J: TRBJ1-1; CDR3: CASSGSLNTEAFF; DNA: TGTGCCAGCAGCGGGAGTCTGAACACTGAAGCTTTCTTT
D: -; length: 15; V: TRBV6-5; size: few; J: TRBJ2-1; CDR3: CASRLLARNHNEQFF; DNA: TGTGCCAGCAGGCTTCTAGCGCGCAATCACAATGAGCAGTTCTTC
D: TRBD2; length: 16; V: TRBV5-6; size: -; J: TRBJ2-1; CDR3: CASSLVGREDYNEQFF; DNA: TGTGCCAGCAGCTTGGTCGGACGGGAGGATTACAATGAGCAGTTCTTC
D: -; length: 16; V: TRBV15; size: -; J: TRBJ2-1; CDR3: CATSRDRVSTYNEQFF; DNA: TGTGCCACCAGCAGAGATCGAGTCTCCACCTACAATGAGCAGTTCTTC
D: -; length: 16; V: TRBV5-8; size: -; J: TRBJ1-5; CDR3: CASSFGASKRNQPQHF; DNA: TGTGCCAGCAGCTTTGGTGCATCCAAGCGCAATCAGCCCCAGCATTTT
D: TRBD2; length: 17; V: TRBV7-9; size: -; J: TRBJ2-3; CDR3: CASSLAETSGGLDTQYF; DNA: TGTGCCAGCAGCTTAGCGGAGACTAGCGGGGGTTTGGATACGCAGTATTTT
D: -; length: 16; V: TRBV9; size: -; J: TRBJ1-2; CDR3: CASSVVTRTVDYGYTF; DNA: TGTGCCAGCAGCGTAGTAACCCGGACAGTTGACTATGGCTACACCTTC
D: TRBD2; length: 15; V: TRBV7-9; size: -; J: TRBJ2-1; CDR3: CASSPGTSGYNEQFF; DNA: TGTGCCAGCAGCCCAGGGACTAGCGGCTACAATGAGCAGTTCTTC
D: TRBD2; length: 15; V: TRBV30; size: -; J: TRBJ2-3; CDR3: CACGLAGGPTDTQYF; DNA: TGTGCCTGTGGACTAGCGGGAGGGCCCACAGATACGCAGTATTTT
D: TRBD1; length: 16; V: TRBV2; size: -; J: TRBJ2-7; CDR3: CASSEALWQGAGEQYF; DNA: TGTGCCAGCAGTGAAGCGCTTTGGCAGGGGGCGGGCGAGCAGTACTTC
D: -; length: 15; V: TRBV13; size: -; J: TRBJ2-7; CDR3: CASSASGVGSYEQYF; DNA: TGTGCCAGCAGCGCCTCAGGGGTGGGTTCTTACGAGCAGTACTTC
D: TRBD1; length: 13; V: TRBV6-6; size: -; J: TRBJ2-1; CDR3: CASRGQDNNEQFF; DNA: TGTGCCAGCAGGGGACAGGACAACAATGAGCAGTTCTTC
D: -; length: 14; V: TRBV19; size: -; J: TRBJ2-7; CDR3: CASSRNRDLGEQYF; DNA: TGTGCCAGTAGTAGGAACAGGGACCTTGGGGAGCAGTACTTC
D: -; length: 14; V: TRBV6-5; size: -; J: TRBJ1-3; CDR3: CASSLTDSGNTIYF; DNA: TGTGCCAGCAGTTTGACAGACTCTGGAAACACCATATATTTT
D: TRBD2; length: 18; V: TRBV5-1; size: -; J: TRBJ2-1; CDR3: CASSLAASGTSSYNEQFF; DNA: TGCGCCAGCAGCTTGGCGGCTAGCGGCACGAGCTCCTACAATGAGCAGTTCTTC
D: -; length: 11; V: TRBV6-1; size: -; J: TRBJ1-5; CDR3: CASSEAQPQHF; DNA: TGTGCCAGCAGTGAGGCTCAGCCCCAGCATTTT
D: TRBD2; length: 11; V: TRBV10-2; size: -; J: TRBJ2-1; CDR3: CASTGTSGRFF; DNA: TGCGCCAGCACCGGGACTAGCGGTCGGTTCTTC